The subject of this entry is one T cell receptor (beta chain). Germline-derived CDR1 and CDR2 are MGHRA and YSYEKL. The CDR3 has 16 amino acids. Trimming left V 5 bases short and J 4 bases short, with 20 bases between. Method: immunoSEQ multiplex PCR; TCRdb's copy keeps in-frame clones and lacks some. The repertoire holds 65,000 to 95,000 clones, with nearly 98% as singletons. The source of the sample is a study of technical replicates of blood from several donors. Material: T cells isolated from PBMCs. This chain links TRBV4-1 with TRBJ2-5; the D gene is possibly TRBD2 (6 bases). The sequence was obtained from a human donor in good health. In DNA, the CDR3 is TGCGCCAGCAGCTCTAAGCGCTACGGGGGTCGAGAGACCCAGTACTTC. Its translation: CASSSKRYGGRETQYF.